This is a list of T cell receptor beta chains from one sample in a study of CD8 T cells in Susac syndrome. TCRdb recomputed calls from the immunoSEQ multiplex PCR reads with MiXCR, one row per CDR3 protein. This table holds about 150,000 distinct CDR3 sequences, roughly 96% found once. Material: CD8+ T cells from PBMCs. The receptors come from a human donor with multiple sclerosis. Both conserved end residues are part of each CDR3. A D gene is named only where the DNA matches it firmly. Expanded clones are given a class, and other clones once, few, many or no size at all.

v_call	j_call	clone_size	d_call	cdr3_aa	cdr3_nt
TRBV7-3	TRBJ2-3	few	TRBD1	CASSRTGGTDTQYF	TGTGCCAGCAGTCGGACAGGGGGTACAGATACGCAGTATTTT
TRBV20-1	TRBJ2-1	.	TRBD2	CSAPPASGGYNEQFF	TGCAGTGCTCCGCCGGCTAGCGGGGGGTATAATGAGCAGTTCTTC
TRBV6-5	TRBJ2-1	.	.	CASSYLPRFANEQFF	TGTGCCAGCAGTTACTTACCAAGGTTTGCCAATGAGCAGTTCTTC
TRBV15	TRBJ1-2	.	.	CATSRETDLVYGYTF	TGTGCCACCAGCAGAGAGACAGACCTCGTATATGGCTACACCTTC
TRBV27	TRBJ1-2	.	.	CASSLRTDYGYTF	TGTGCCAGCAGTTTAAGGACGGACTATGGCTACACCTTC
TRBV11-2	TRBJ2-5	few	.	CASSLGNGETQYF	TGTGCCAGCAGCTTGGGGAACGGAGAGACCCAGTACTTC
TRBV10-2	TRBJ2-7	.	TRBD1	CASSERDRGRSSYEQYF	TGCGCCAGCAGTGAGCGGGACAGGGGGAGAAGCTCCTACGAGCAGTACTTC
TRBV29-1	TRBJ2-1	.	.	CSAARTVNEQFF	TGCAGCGCCGCGAGGACAGTTAATGAGCAGTTCTTC
TRBV30	TRBJ1-1	.	.	CAWSRKGRGTEAFF	TGTGCCTGGAGTCGGAAGGGGAGGGGGACTGAAGCTTTCTTT
TRBV9	TRBJ2-1	.	TRBD2	CASSAGTSGGAVF	TGTGCCAGCAGCGCCGGGACTAGCGGGGGGGCGGTCTTC
TRBV13	TRBJ1-1	.	TRBD1	CASSFTGEYTEAFF	TGTGCCAGCAGCTTTACAGGGGAGTACACTGAAGCTTTCTTT
TRBV6-5	TRBJ2-1	.	.	CASSDRSSYNEQFF	TGTGCCAGCAGCGACCGGAGCTCCTACAATGAGCAGTTCTTC
TRBV29-1	TRBJ2-3	.	.	CSVLADTQYF	TGCAGCGTTCTGGCAGATACGCAGTATTTT
TRBV6-4	TRBJ2-3	.	TRBD2	CASSDGLAGDTQYF	TGTGCCAGCAGTGACGGACTAGCGGGAGATACGCAGTATTTT
TRBV12-3/TRBV12-4	TRBJ2-3	.	TRBD2	CASSFERGAGDTQYF	TGTGCCAGCAGTTTCGAGCGGGGGGCAGGGGATACGCAGTATTTT
TRBV2	TRBJ2-1	.	.	CASSPAPGGLYNEQFF	TGTGCCAGCAGCCCCGCCCCGGGGGGCCTCTACAATGAGCAGTTCTTC
TRBV2	TRBJ2-3	.	.	CASIGQGTENLTDTQYF	TGTGCCAGCATCGGGCAGGGGACGGAAAACCTCACAGATACGCAGTATTTT
TRBV7-8	TRBJ2-3	.	TRBD2	CASSFPQLETSGYYTDTQYF	TGTGCCAGCAGCTTCCCTCAGCTTGAGACTAGCGGCTACTACACAGATACGCAGTATTTT
TRBV29-1	TRBJ1-1	.	.	CSVLTGARGNTEAFF	TGCAGCGTTCTAACGGGGGCTCGGGGGAACACTGAAGCTTTCTTT
TRBV20-1	TRBJ1-5	.	.	CSAILPEYGSNQPQHF	TGCAGTGCTATACTCCCGGAATATGGTAGCAATCAGCCCCAGCATTTT
TRBV12-3/TRBV12-4	TRBJ2-2	.	.	CASSWAPRRSGELFF	TGTGCCAGCAGCTGGGCTCCTAGGAGGTCCGGGGAGCTGTTTTTT
TRBV6-5	TRBJ2-5	.	.	CASSYGGDTRQETQYF	TGTGCCAGCAGTTACGGGGGGGACACCCGCCAAGAGACCCAGTACTTC
TRBV19	TRBJ1-5	.	.	CASSINGDQPQHF	TGTGCCAGTAGTATAAATGGGGATCAGCCCCAGCATTTT
TRBV9	TRBJ2-2	.	.	CASSVAPTGELFF	TGTGCCAGCAGCGTAGCCCCCACCGGGGAGCTGTTTTTT
TRBV27	TRBJ2-1	.	.	CASSLRGSYNEQFF	TGTGCCAGCAGTTTAAGGGGCTCCTACAATGAGCAGTTCTTC
TRBV7-9	TRBJ2-7	once	.	CASSFDRSYEQYF	TGTGCCAGCAGCTTTGACAGGTCTTACGAGCAGTACTTC
TRBV14	TRBJ1-4	.	.	CASSQLGQPLGEKLFF	TGTGCCAGCAGCCAACTAGGACAGCCATTAGGAGAAAAACTGTTTTTT
TRBV20-1	TRBJ1-2	.	.	CSAPNAGARGYTF	TGCAGTGCCCCAAATGCGGGGGCGCGGGGCTACACCTTC
TRBV7-9	TRBJ2-1	once	.	CASSFELQNYNEQFF	TGTGCCAGCAGCTTCGAACTGCAAAACTACAATGAGCAGTTCTTC
TRBV9	TRBJ2-5	.	TRBD2	CASSVYGGGETQYF	TGTGCCAGCAGCGTATACGGGGGAGGGGAGACCCAGTACTTC